This T cell receptor (beta chain) was observed in a study of shared clonotypes between healthy human individuals. Whole-study context: There were three CD4 naive, three CD4 memory, two CD8 naive and one CD8 memory plates per donor.

This clone was observed a single time. Selected positively for CCR7 and CD45RO-negative, naive CD8 cells excluded terminally differentiated effector memory CD45RA+ cells. V trimming: 6 bases; J trimming: 2 bases; junction bases outside the gene matches: 8. Germline CDR1 is ENHRY and CDR2 is SYGVKD. The CDR3 runs 15 residues. The data were produced by immunoSEQ multiplex PCR, yet TCRdb's version contains in-frame clones alone and is incomplete. The data hold approximately 840,000 clones, with around 96% observed a single time. This rearrangement joins TRBV10-3 to TRBJ1-1; 8 nucleotides agree with TRBD1. The material sequenced was naive CD8+ T cells sorted from blood. The TCR comes from a man younger than 45 in good health. DNA of the CDR3: TGTGCCATCAGGGACAGGGATCAGGGTAACACTGAAGCTTTCTTT. Protein product: CAIRDRDQGNTEAFF.